This T cell receptor beta chain was found in a study of cytomegalovirus exposure and HLA in healthy donors. Trimming removed 0 bases at V and 3 bases at J, with 5 bases between. The CDR3 sequence is 13 residues long. Per germline, CDR1 KGHSH and CDR2 LQKENI. About this clone itself: The antigen is not known. This CDR3 is also generated by other DNA sequences in the sample.

The primer mix had 60 Vbeta and 13 Jbeta primers. Assay used: immunoSEQ multiplex PCR; TCRdb lists only in-frame clones, some missing. The data contain some 150,000 clones, almost 80% of them singletons. General study points: Some TCR beta chains (roughly 150 of them) were listed as cytomegalovirus-associated. Certain sequence variants were highly shared and formed a cluster, and this cluster was likely a sequencing artifact. Researchers reportedly found TCR beta sequences accurately predicted most subjects' HLA-A and HLA-B alleles.

The genes are TRBV18 and TRBJ2-5; no definite D call. The receptor comes from a woman in her forties in good health and CMV-seropositive. Sequenced input: PBMCs. CDR3: CASSPPSEETQYF. In DNA, the CDR3 is TGTGCCAGCTCACCACCGAGCGAAGAGACCCAGTACTTC.